Detailed here is one T cell receptor beta chain. The data belong to a study of blood T cell repertoires in COVID-19. Sequencing was performed with immunoSEQ multiplex PCR; in TCRdb, only in-frame clones are kept and a portion is missing. Of about 240,000 clones detected, approximately 78% appear once; the ten largest clones hold 7% to 10%. Specimen: peripheral blood. The TCR sequence derives from an elderly woman with COVID-19, enrolled during active disease.

Written as DNA, the CDR3 is TGTGCCAGCAGTGGGGTTAGCGGGTACAATGAGCAGTTCTTC. Its protein product is CASSGVSGYNEQFF. The chain employs TRBV2 and TRBJ2-1; 7 nucleotides match TRBD2. Germline V gene sequence: CDR1 SNHLY, CDR2 FYNNEI. V trimming: 4 bases; J trimming: 4 bases; junction bases outside the gene matches: 4. The CDR3 consists of 14 residues. Supplemented by reference TRBV2 and TRBJ2-1, the full variable domain reads EPEVTQTPSHQVTQMGQEVILRCVPISNHLYFYWYRQILGQKVEFLVSFYNNEISEKSEIFDDQFSVERPDGSNFTLKIRSTKLEDSAMYFCASSGVSGYNEQFFGPGTRLTVL.